This TCR beta chain was sequenced for a study of beta chain features in type 1 diabetes. Reverse transcription of all isolated RNA meant that expressed TCRB transcripts were sequenced. The assay was immunoSEQ multiplex PCR, and TCRdb's table has in-frame clones only and misses some. Counted here are under 550,000 clones, approximately 10% occurring once; the ten biggest clones make up 0.045% to 0.05%. J gave up 2 bases and V 8 bases, and 8 bases lay outside the gene matches. Germline CDR1 and CDR2: ENHRY and SYGVKD. There are 14 residues in the CDR3. This clone was observed a handful of times. Sequencing used naive CD4+ T cells from blood. The clonotype originates from a woman under 30 in good health. The V and J genes are TRBV10-3 and TRBJ2-5; 7 bases line up with TRBD1. DNA of the CDR3: TGTGCCATCGCTGATCCGGGACAGCAAGAGACCCAGTACTTC. This translates into CAIADPGQQETQYF.